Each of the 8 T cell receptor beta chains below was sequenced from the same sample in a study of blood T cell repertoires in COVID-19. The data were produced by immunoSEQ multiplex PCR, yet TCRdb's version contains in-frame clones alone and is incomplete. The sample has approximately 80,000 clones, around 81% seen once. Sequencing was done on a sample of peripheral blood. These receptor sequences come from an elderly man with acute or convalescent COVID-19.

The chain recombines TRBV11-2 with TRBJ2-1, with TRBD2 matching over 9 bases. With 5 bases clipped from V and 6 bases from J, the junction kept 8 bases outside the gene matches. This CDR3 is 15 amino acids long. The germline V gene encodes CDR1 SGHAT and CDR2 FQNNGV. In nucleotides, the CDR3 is TGTGCCAGCAGCGCCTCGCGCGGGAGGGCCAATGAGCAGTTCTTC. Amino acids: CASSASRGRANEQFF.

The CDR3 DNA sequence: TGTGCCAGCGGGACTAGCTGGAGCTCCTACAATGAGCAGTTCTTC. Translating it yields CASGTSWSSYNEQFF. The chain employs TRBV27 and TRBJ2-1; 9 bases are a match to TRBD2. Germline V gene sequence: CDR1 MNHEY, CDR2 SMNVEV (reference sequence). The V segment lost 8 bases and the J segment 0 bases; nucleotides outside the gene matches: 5. This CDR3 contains 15 residues.

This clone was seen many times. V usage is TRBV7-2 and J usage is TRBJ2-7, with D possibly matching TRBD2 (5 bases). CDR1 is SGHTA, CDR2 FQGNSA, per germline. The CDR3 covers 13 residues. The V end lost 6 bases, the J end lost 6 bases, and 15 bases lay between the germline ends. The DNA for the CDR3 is TGTGCCAGCAGTGTGGGAGTTACCTTCGAGCAGTACTTC. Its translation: CASSVGVTFEQYF.

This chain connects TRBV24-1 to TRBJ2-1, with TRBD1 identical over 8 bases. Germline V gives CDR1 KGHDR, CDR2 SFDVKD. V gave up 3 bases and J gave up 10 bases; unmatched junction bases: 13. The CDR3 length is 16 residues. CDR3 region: CATSDHTRDRNPEQFF. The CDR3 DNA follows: TGTGCCACCAGTGATCACACCCGGGACAGGAATCCCGAGCAGTTCTTC.

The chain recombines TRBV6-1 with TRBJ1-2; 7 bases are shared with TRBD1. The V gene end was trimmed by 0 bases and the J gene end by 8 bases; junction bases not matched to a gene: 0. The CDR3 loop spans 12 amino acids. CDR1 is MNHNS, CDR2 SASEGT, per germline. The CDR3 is CASSEADRGYTF. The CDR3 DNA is TGTGCCAGCAGTGAAGCGGACAGGGGCTACACCTTC.

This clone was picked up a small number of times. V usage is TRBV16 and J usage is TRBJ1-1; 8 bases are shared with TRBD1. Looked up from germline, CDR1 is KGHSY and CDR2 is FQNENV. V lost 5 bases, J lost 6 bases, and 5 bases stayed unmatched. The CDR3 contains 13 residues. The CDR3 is CASSSGTGAEAFF. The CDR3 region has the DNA TGTGCCAGCAGCTCCGGGACAGGAGCTGAAGCTTTCTTT.

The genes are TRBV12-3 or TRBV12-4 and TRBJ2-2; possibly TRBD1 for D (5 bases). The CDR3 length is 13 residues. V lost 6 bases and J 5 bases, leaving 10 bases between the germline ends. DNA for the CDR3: TGTGCCAGCAGCCGGACAACTACCGGGGAGCTGTTTTTT. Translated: CASSRTTTGELFF.

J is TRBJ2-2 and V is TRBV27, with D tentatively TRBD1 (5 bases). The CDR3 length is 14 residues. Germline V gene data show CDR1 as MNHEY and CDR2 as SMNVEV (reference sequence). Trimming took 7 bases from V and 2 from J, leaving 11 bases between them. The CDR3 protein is CASNHQGNTGELFF. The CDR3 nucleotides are TGTGCCAGCAATCACCAGGGAAACACCGGGGAGCTGTTTTTT.